This TCR beta chain is from a study of blood T cell repertoires in COVID-19. Study at large: Acute-phase and convalescent COVID-19 samples originated in the United States, Italy and Spain. The analysed material was cDNA or gDNA that came from T cells, B-cell-depleted T cells, or PBMCs.

Methods used by the authors: Reference gene primer amplification in the assay estimated nucleated cell counts. Using immunoSEQ multiplex PCR, the repertoire was profiled, and TCRdb retains in-frame clones only, with some absent. V and J calls and clone size come straight from that table; D and trimming were deduced from the DNA. Of around 92,000 clones in the sample, approximately 85% were seen once. The sample was peripheral blood. This clonotype was obtained from a human donor in a cohort sampled during active COVID-19.

In DNA, the CDR3 is TGTGCCACCAGTGACACTGGGACTAGCGCGCAAGAGACCCAGTACTTC. It translates to CATSDTGTSAQETQYF. This chain links TRBV24-1 with TRBJ2-5, with 10 bases matching TRBD2. CDR1 is KGHDR, CDR2 SFDVKD, per germline. Trimming cost V 4 bases and J 2 bases; bases outside gene matches: 6. This CDR3 is 16 amino acids long.